Below are 28 T cell receptor beta chains sequenced from a single sample in a study of blood T cell repertoires in COVID-19. The protocol was immunoSEQ multiplex PCR, while the TCRdb copy is restricted to in-frame clones and leaves out a portion. This sample has about 200,000 clones, with 87% found just once. Sequenced: PBMCs or T cells enriched from blood (not recorded which). Receptor source: a woman aged 25 to 39 who had recovered from COVID-19.

The rearrangement links TRBV20-1 to TRBJ1-6; D gene uncertain. CDR1 is DFQATT and CDR2 is SNEGSKA in the germline V gene (reference sequence). The CDR3 totals 11 residues. V lost 6 bases, J lost 15 bases, and 15 bases lay in between. CDR3 sequence (DNA): TGCAGTGCGAAGCCAGGTCGTCACCTCCACTTT. This translates into CSAKPGRHLHF.

This chain uses TRBV11-2 with TRBJ2-5, with D unresolved. V was pared by 1 base and J by 4 bases, with 10 bases between. This CDR3 is 14 amino acids long. Germline CDR1 SGHAT, CDR2 FQNNGV. CDR3: CASSLAPRTETQYF. The CDR3 DNA reads TGTGCCAGCAGCTTAGCTCCGCGTACAGAGACCCAGTACTTC.

The CDR3 loop is CASSRGPGQGNYGYTF. CDR3 nucleotides: TGCGCCAGCAGCCGTGGACCGGGACAGGGGAACTATGGCTACACCTTC. The V call is TRBV4-1, the J call TRBJ1-2; TRBD1 aligns across 10 bases. Germline CDR1 is MGHRA and CDR2 is YSYEKL. This CDR3 is 16 amino acids long. The J segment lost 2 bases and the V segment lost 4 bases, leaving 7 bases of the junction unmatched.

This chain connects TRBV11-3 to TRBJ2-2; perhaps TRBD2 as D (7 bases). The CDR3 runs to 15 residues. The V and J ends lost 4 bases and 3 bases respectively, with 12 bases between them. The germline CDR1 and CDR2 sequences are SGHNT and YENEEA. In nucleotides, the CDR3 is TGTGCCAGCAGCTGGCGGGGGCTAGACACCGGGGAGCTGTTTTTT. Translated, it gives CASSWRGLDTGELFF. The variable domain in full, with the rest retrieved from reference TRBV11-3 and TRBJ2-2, is EAGVVQSPRYKIIEKKQPVAFWCNPISGHNTLYWYLQNLGQGPELLIRYENEEAVDDSQLPKDRFSAERLKGVDSTLKIQPAELGDSAVYLCASSWRGLDTGELFFGEGSRLTVL.

This chain connects TRBV30 to TRBJ2-2, with 7 bases identical to TRBD1. V dropped 1 base and J dropped 7; count of bases not matched to a gene: 3. Germline-derived CDR1 and CDR2 are GTSNPN and SVGIG (reference sequence). This CDR3 is built from 13 residues. The CDR3 region is CAWSGQGDGELFF. The DNA of the CDR3 is TGTGCCTGGAGTGGGCAGGGGGACGGGGAGCTGTTTTTT.

The genes are TRBV11-3 and TRBJ2-3, with D perhaps TRBD2 (6 bases). V gave up 3 bases and J gave up 5 bases, with 15 bases separating them. The CDR3 is 15 amino acids. Germline lookup yields CDR1 SGHNT and CDR2 YENEEA. DNA for the CDR3: TGTGCCAGCAGCTTCGGGGGAGCCGGAATAGATACGCAGTATTTT. The encoded protein is CASSFGGAGIDTQYF.

This clone was seen once. The V gene is TRBV25-1, the J gene TRBJ1-4, with 8 bases lining up with TRBD1. V was pared by 3 bases and J by 6 bases, with 3 bases of the junction left unmatched. Looked up from germline, CDR1 is MGHDK and CDR2 is SYGVNS. CDR3 size: 14 residues. The CDR3 loop reads CASSDRGPDEKLFF. CDR3 sequence (DNA): TGTGCCAGCAGTGACAGGGGGCCTGATGAAAAACTGTTTTTT.

This rearrangement joins TRBV7-2 to TRBJ2-2, with D possibly being TRBD2 (6 bases). Deletions cut 3 bases from V and 3 bases from J, with 11 bases between. Looked up from germline, CDR1 is SGHTA and CDR2 is FQGNSA. CDR3 length equals 15 residues. As DNA, the CDR3 is TGTGCCAGCAGCTTCGGTGGAGGGTACACCGGGGAGCTGTTTTTT. This encodes CASSFGGGYTGELFF. The entire variable domain, with the rest obtained from reference TRBV7-2 and TRBJ2-2, is as follows: GAGVSQSPSNKVTEKGKDVELRCDPISGHTALYWYRQSLGQGLEFLIYFQGNSAPDKSGLPSDRFSAERTGGSVSTLTIQRTQQEDSAVYLCASSFGGGYTGELFFGEGSRLTVL.

This clone occurred once. The CDR3 sequence: CAGKQGAHNEQFF. The DNA for the CDR3 is TGTGCCGGAAAACAGGGGGCCCACAATGAGCAGTTCTTC. The V gene is TRBV2, the J gene TRBJ2-1; 9 bases map to TRBD1. V dropped 11 bases and J dropped 5; count of bases not matched to a gene: 7. The V gene's germline CDR1 is SNHLY and CDR2 FYNNEI. The CDR3 extends over 13 amino acids.

The V call is TRBV9, the J call TRBJ1-1; 8 bases fit TRBD1. This CDR3 comprises 15 residues. The junction had 9 bases not matched to a gene; V was cut back by 4 bases and J by 4 bases. Germline V CDR1 and CDR2: SGDLS, YYNGEE. The DNA of the CDR3 is TGTGCCAGCAGCCCCCGACAGGGGATGGGCACTGAAGCTTTCTTT. Its protein is CASSPRQGMGTEAFF.

This clone was observed a single time. This chain joins TRBV28 and TRBJ1-1; 9 bases match TRBD1. Trimming at V came to 5 bases and at J to 5 bases, leaving 9 bases not matched to a gene. Germline V CDR1 and CDR2: MDHEN, SYDVKM. CDR3 length: 15 residues. The DNA of the CDR3 is TGTGCCAGCAGTGAGGGGGACAGGGTTCGAACTGAAGCTTTCTTT. It encodes CASSEGDRVRTEAFF.

The V and J genes are TRBV27 and TRBJ1-2; 9 bases agree with TRBD1. This CDR3 has 13 amino acids. J lost 8 bases, V lost 3 bases, and 4 bases had no gene match. Germline CDR1 and CDR2: MNHEY and SMNVEV (reference sequence). CDR3 in amino acids: CASSFRTGEGYTF. The CDR3 region has the DNA TGTGCCAGCAGTTTTCGGACAGGGGAAGGCTACACCTTC.

The chain employs TRBV6-2 or TRBV6-3 and TRBJ2-7, with D possibly TRBD2 on 5 matching bases. V lost 4 bases, J lost 0 bases, and 13 bases lay in between. There are 15 residues in the CDR3. The V gene's germline CDR1 is MNHEY and CDR2 SVGEGT. CDR3: CASSSPERGSYEQYF. The CDR3 DNA reads as TGTGCCAGCAGTTCCCCGGAACGGGGCTCCTACGAGCAGTACTTC.

This chain joins TRBV27 and TRBJ1-4, with TRBD1 matching 10 bases. Trimming took 7 bases from V and 8 from J; bases not matched to a gene: 1. CDR3 size: 12 residues. Germline CDR1 reads MNHEY; CDR2 reads SMNVEV (reference sequence). DNA of the CDR3: TGTGCCAGCAAGACAGGGGGCGAAAAACTGTTTTTT. Protein sequence: CASKTGGEKLFF.

V usage is TRBV19 and J usage is TRBJ2-5; 12 positions match TRBD2. Germline V gene data show CDR1 as LNHDA and CDR2 as SQIVND (reference sequence). This CDR3 is 16 amino acids long. J was trimmed by 4 bases and V by 7 bases; bases with no gene match: 10. The DNA for the CDR3 is TGTGCCAGTACTAGGGCTAGACTAGCGGGGGCAGAGACCCAGTACTTC. Protein sequence: CASTRARLAGAETQYF.

This chain uses TRBV7-8 with TRBJ2-2, with a possible D match to TRBD2 (5 bases). The germline V and J ends were trimmed by 5 bases and 8 bases, with 6 bases remaining between them. The length of the CDR3 is 11 residues. Germline lookup yields CDR1 SGHVS and CDR2 FQNEAQ. CDR3 region: CASSPGGELFF. The CDR3 coding sequence is TGTGCCAGCAGCCCGGGAGGGGAGCTGTTTTTT.

CDR3 protein: CASSLAPGPRGYGYTF. For the CDR3, the DNA is TGTGCCAGCAGCTTAGCTCCCGGGCCCCGGGGCTATGGCTACACCTTC. The chain links TRBV7-8 to TRBJ1-2; D is ambiguous. The V end was cut by 0 bases, the J end by 4 bases, with 15 bases between. This CDR3 region has 16 residues. Germline V gives CDR1 SGHVS, CDR2 FQNEAQ.

J is TRBJ2-5 and V is TRBV14; D ambiguous. Germline loops: CDR1 SGHDN, CDR2 FVKESK. CDR3 length: 16 amino acids. Trimming took 3 bases from V and 0 from J, leaving 14 bases between them. The CDR3 DNA reads TGTGCCAGCAGCCATTTAGCCGACGGGTACCAAGAGACCCAGTACTTC. It encodes CASSHLADGYQETQYF. The variable domain in full, completed from reference TRBV14 and TRBJ2-5, reads EAGVTQFPSHSVIEKGQTVTLRCDPISGHDNLYWYRRVMGKEIKFLLHFVKESKQDESGMPNNRFLAERTGGTYSTLKVQPAELEDSGVYFCASSHLADGYQETQYFGPGTRLLVL.

The V call is TRBV7-6, the J call TRBJ2-1, with TRBD2 matching 10 bases. The germline CDR1 and CDR2 sequences are SGHVS and FNYEAQ. Trimming took 3 bases from V and 8 from J; bases not matched to a gene: 7. The CDR3 is 15 residues long. The CDR3 loop is CASSFRLAGVDEQFF. DNA of the CDR3: TGTGCCAGCAGCTTCCGGCTAGCGGGAGTGGATGAGCAGTTCTTC. Based on the CDR3 plus reference TRBV7-6 and TRBJ2-1, the full variable domain is GAGVSQSPRYKVTKRGQDVALRCDPISGHVSLYWYRQALGQGPEFLTYFNYEAQQDKSGLPNDRFSAERPEGSISTLTIQRTEQRDSAMYRCASSFRLAGVDEQFFGPGTRLTVL.

The J gene is TRBJ2-1, the V gene TRBV4-1, with D possibly matching TRBD1 (6 bases). Germline lookup yields CDR1 MGHRA and CDR2 YSYEKL. The CDR3 extends over 15 amino acids. Between the trimmed V and J ends, which lost 1 base and 9 bases, there was a span of 16 bases. The CDR3 spells CASSQGQVSGSEQFF. CDR3 nucleotide sequence: TGCGCCAGCAGCCAAGGACAGGTGAGCGGTAGTGAGCAGTTCTTC.

This clone was counted a single time. The gene calls are TRBV2 and TRBJ1-1; D not certain. V was cut by 3 bases and J by 2 bases, with 16 bases left in between. Germline V gene sequence: CDR1 SNHLY, CDR2 FYNNEI. CDR3 length: 16 residues. CDR3: CASSDISGEKNTEAFF. As DNA, the CDR3 is TGTGCCAGCAGTGATATATCCGGGGAGAAAAACACTGAAGCTTTCTTT.

The V and J genes are TRBV7-6 and TRBJ2-7; D not resolved. The CDR3 runs 17 residues. Deletions cut 1 base from V and 3 bases from J, with 19 bases between. Germline CDR1 and CDR2: SGHVS and FNYEAQ. The DNA for the CDR3 is TGTGCCAGCAGCTTAGTACTCGGCCGCGGTAGGATCTACGAGCAGTACTTC. Its protein product is CASSLVLGRGRIYEQYF.

The gene calls are TRBV6-5 and TRBJ1-5, with D perhaps TRBD1 (6 bases). Per the germline V gene, CDR1 is MNHEY and CDR2 is SVGAGI. The CDR3 has 15 amino acids. The V and J ends lost 5 bases and 5 bases respectively, with 16 bases between them. The CDR3 DNA reads TGTGCCAGCAGTAGGACAGAAGGGTCGTATCAGCCCCAGCATTTT. Protein: CASSRTEGSYQPQHF.

V is TRBV2 and J is TRBJ2-7, with D possibly matching TRBD2 (5 bases). Germline CDR1 reads SNHLY; CDR2 reads FYNNEI. The CDR3 loop spans 12 amino acids. V was shortened by 6 bases and J by 7 bases, with 13 bases between the two germline ends. The CDR3 DNA sequence: TGTGCCAGCAGCTTTACTAGAGGTGAGCAGTACTTC. It encodes CASSFTRGEQYF. Filled out from reference TRBV2 and TRBJ2-7, the complete variable domain reads EPEVTQTPSHQVTQMGQEVILRCVPISNHLYFYWYRQILGQKVEFLVSFYNNEISEKSEIFDDQFSVERPDGSNFTLKIRSTKLEDSAMYFCASSFTRGEQYFGPGTRLTVT.

This chain connects TRBV5-4 to TRBJ1-1; weak D call: TRBD1 (6 bases). This CDR3 contains 12 residues. The germline CDR1 and CDR2 sequences are SGHNT and YYREEE (reference sequence). V lost 4 bases and J 5 bases, leaving 9 bases between the germline ends. This CDR3 reads CASSPGQTEAFF. The CDR3 region has the DNA TGTGCCAGCAGCCCTGGACAGACTGAAGCTTTCTTT.

The chain joins TRBV7-9 to TRBJ2-2; D uncertain. The germline V gene encodes CDR1 SEHNR and CDR2 FQNEAQ (reference sequence). V gave up 5 bases and J gave up 4 bases, with 8 bases separating them. The CDR3 length is 13 residues. Written as DNA, the CDR3 is TGTGCCAGCAGCCTACTGAGCACCGGGGAGCTGTTTTTT. Protein product: CASSLLSTGELFF. The variable domain in full, with the rest retrieved from reference TRBV7-9 and TRBJ2-2, is DTGVSQNPRHKITKRGQNVTFRCDPISEHNRLYWYRQTLGQGPEFLTYFQNEAQLEKSRLLSDRFSAERPKGSFSTLEIQRTEQGDSAMYLCASSLLSTGELFFGEGSRLTVL.

The chain carries TRBV7-2 and TRBJ2-7; no clear D. This CDR3 contains 12 residues. Trimming left V 5 bases short and J 9 bases short, with 14 bases between. Germline V gene sequence: CDR1 SGHTA, CDR2 FQGNSA. The CDR3 region is CASSENTARQYF. DNA of the CDR3: TGTGCCAGCAGCGAAAATACAGCTCGGCAGTACTTC.

The rearrangement joins TRBV7-9 to TRBJ2-1; D ambiguous. V was shortened by 3 bases and J by 9 bases, with 6 bases between the two germline ends. The CDR3 covers 11 residues. Germline CDR1 and CDR2: SEHNR and FQNEAQ (reference sequence). CDR3 bases: TGTGCCAGCAGCTTTGAGATTGAGCAGTTCTTC. Protein product: CASSFEIEQFF.